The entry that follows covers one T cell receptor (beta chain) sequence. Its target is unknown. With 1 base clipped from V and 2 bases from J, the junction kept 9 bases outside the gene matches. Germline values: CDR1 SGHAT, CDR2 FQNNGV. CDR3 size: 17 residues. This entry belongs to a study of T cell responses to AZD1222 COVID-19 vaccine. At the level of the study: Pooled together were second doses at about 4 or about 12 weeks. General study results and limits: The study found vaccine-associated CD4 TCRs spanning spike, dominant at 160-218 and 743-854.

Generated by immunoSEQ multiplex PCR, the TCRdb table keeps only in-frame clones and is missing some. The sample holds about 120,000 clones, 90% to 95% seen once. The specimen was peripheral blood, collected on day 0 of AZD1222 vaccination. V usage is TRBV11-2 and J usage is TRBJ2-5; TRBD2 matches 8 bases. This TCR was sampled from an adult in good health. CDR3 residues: CASSLGVAGSQQETQYF. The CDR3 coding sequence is TGTGCCAGCAGCTTAGGGGTAGCGGGGAGCCAACAAGAGACCCAGTACTTC.